This T cell receptor (beta chain) was captured in a study of identical twins. The study's findings and limits: In zero-insertion analyses, partial confounding could arise from invariant MAIT and iNKT cells. Twins showed weaker excess sharing in their beta out-of-frame sequences.

TCRdb used MiXCR to reprocess the 5' RACE reads, holding one entry per CDR3 protein. The sample includes 690,000 or so distinct CDR3 sequences, 8.6% of them seen just once. This clonotype was counted at least ten times. Its antigen is undetermined. The V gene end was trimmed by 3 bases and the J gene end by 3 bases; junction bases not matched to a gene: 20. Per germline, CDR1 SGHAT and CDR2 FQNNGV. CDR3 length equals 19 residues. The same sample was also used in a study of yellow fever vaccine responses in identical twins.

The TCR comes from a woman aged 18-29 years in good health. V gene TRBV11-2 combines with J gene TRBJ2-7; 7 bases line up with TRBD1. Sequenced input: PBMCs. The CDR3 region has the DNA TGTGCCAGCAGCTTCCGGGCCACAGGGGCCGGATTTACGAACTACGAGCAGTACTTC. This translates into CASSFRATGAGFTNYEQYF.